The clone carrying this TCR beta chain was detected a few times. Its specificity is unknown. This entry belongs to a study of human T cells and chemical hapten exposure. For the study at large: Women made up most patients, who had alopecia areata, totalis or universalis.

Study results and caveats: Sensitization with DPC brought no change to TCRs above 1 in 1000 in frequency.

This sample's time point: patch test 2, 6 weeks after DPC sensitization. Treatment defined: therapeutic diphenylcyclopropenone sensitization with weekly scalp DPC. Donors were 18 to 70-year-old alopecia patients suitable for DPC. This CDR3 has 13 amino acids. Germline CDR1 SNHLY, CDR2 FYNNEI. Trimming took off 1 base at V and 10 bases at J, with 11 bases between the two ends. TCRdb passed the RACE reads through MiXCR, listing each CDR3 protein once. The sample includes under 75,000 distinct CDR3 sequences, 8.5% of them seen just once. The chain joins TRBV2 to TRBJ2-1; tentatively, D is TRBD1 or TRBD2 (5 bases each). The origin of this receptor is a woman between 50 and 59 years old with alopecia areata. Some clones in this sample may be carry-over from other donors' samples. The source material was whole blood, sampled in connection with sensitization to the hapten diphenylcyclopropenone (DPC). The CDR3 nucleotides are TGTGCCAGCAGTGAAGGGACTGCAGGGGAGCAGTTCTTC. It specifies CASSEGTAGEQFF.